These 4 T cell receptor beta chains were sequenced from one sample in a study of CD8 T cells in ankylosing spondylitis. TCRdb reprocessed the 5' RACE reads via MiXCR and lists one record per CDR3 protein. This sample yields 220,000 or so distinct CDR3 sequences, of which about a sixth are seen a single time; approximately 42% belongs to the top ten. These receptors' targets are unknown. Study findings and constraints: In ankylosing spondylitis blood, a motif of about eight highly homologous TCR beta variants appeared characteristic.

Sequencing used blood, either unsorted or a sorted T cell fraction (not recorded which). The receptors come from a male donor with ankylosing spondylitis.

The chain couples TRBV5-8 to TRBJ2-7, with 8 positions matching TRBD1. The CDR3 covers 15 residues. The germline V gene encodes CDR1 SGHTS and CDR2 YDEGEE. The junction had 3 bases not matched to a gene; V was cut back by 1 base and J by 0 bases. CDR3 DNA sequence: TGTGCCAGCAGCTTGCAGGGGGCGAACTCCTACGAGCAGTACTTC. Translation: CASSLQGANSYEQYF.

CDR3 nucleotide sequence: TGCAGCGTTGAGTTGGCGGAAGAGACCCAGTACTTC. Translation gives CSVELAEETQYF. The rearrangement joins TRBV29-1 to TRBJ2-5; D gene uncertain. The CDR3 contains 12 residues. V was cut by 3 bases and J by 3 bases, with 8 bases left in between. In germline, CDR1 is SQVTM, CDR2 ANQGSEA.

The chain is built from TRBV2 and TRBJ2-2; no definite D call. The CDR3 totals 11 residues. Germline lookup yields CDR1 SNHLY and CDR2 FYNNEI. Between the trimmed V and J ends, which lost 2 bases and 5 bases, there was a span of 0 bases. The CDR3 nucleotides read TGTGCCAGCAGTGAAACCGGGGAGCTGTTTTTT. It is translated as CASSETGELFF.

The rearrangement links TRBV5-1 to TRBJ2-1; 10 bases match TRBD2. Losses at the gene ends were 7 bases for V and 3 bases for J; bases not matched to a gene: 4. The CDR3 runs to 14 residues. From germline, CDR1 is SGHRS and CDR2 YFSETQ. The CDR3 coding sequence is TGCGCCAGCCGGGCTAGCGGGGGCTACAATGAGCAGTTCTTC. It codes for CASRASGGYNEQFF.